This TCR beta chain was found in a study of T cells in Graves' hyperthyroidism and ophthalmopathy. Broader study findings: Blood held most thyroid clonotypes expanded above 0.001 frequency.

Of note for this clonotype: Its antigen remains unknown.

CDR1 is SNHLY, CDR2 FYNNEI, per germline. V was pared by 5 bases and J by 0 bases, with 10 bases of the junction left unmatched. The CDR3 is 17 amino acids. Regions amplified from RNA transcripts were the TCR beta CDR3 regions. Researchers ran a first-round RT-PCR on the TCR CDR3 using the HTBI primer set. Each CDR3 protein gets one entry after TCRdb re-called the multiplex PCR reads with MiXCR. The sample records hundreds of thousands of distinct CDR3 sequences, 30% to 40% being singletons. These patients, aged 18 to 65, had recently diagnosed hyperthyroidism lasting under 2 months. Patients showing uncontrolled infection, other autoimmune disease, pregnancy or lactation were ineligible.

The origin of this receptor is a woman in her 40s with Graves' hyperthyroidism. Sequencing was performed on blood. The chain is built from TRBV2 and TRBJ1-5; TRBD1 aligns across 7 bases. This chain's CDR3 is CASSYLGTEYSNQPQHF. CDR3 coding DNA: TGTGCCAGCAGTTACCTCGGGACAGAGTATAGCAATCAGCCCCAGCATTTT.